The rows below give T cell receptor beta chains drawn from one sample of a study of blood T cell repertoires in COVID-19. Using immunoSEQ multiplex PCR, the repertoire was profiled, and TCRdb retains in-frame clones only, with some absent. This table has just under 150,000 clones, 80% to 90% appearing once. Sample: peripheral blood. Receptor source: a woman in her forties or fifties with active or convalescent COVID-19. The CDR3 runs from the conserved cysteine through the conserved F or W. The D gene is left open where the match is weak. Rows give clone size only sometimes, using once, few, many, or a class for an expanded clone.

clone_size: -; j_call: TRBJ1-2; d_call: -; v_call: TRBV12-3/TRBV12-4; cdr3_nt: TGTGCCAGCGGCGGCGGGTCGTCTGGCTACACCTTC; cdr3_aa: CASGGGSSGYTF
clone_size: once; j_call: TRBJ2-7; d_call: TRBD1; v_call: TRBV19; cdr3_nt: TGTGCCAGTAGTACCCACGGACAGGGCTCCGAGCAGTACTTC; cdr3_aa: CASSTHGQGSEQYF
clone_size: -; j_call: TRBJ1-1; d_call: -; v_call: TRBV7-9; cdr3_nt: TGTGCCAGCAGCTTAGCGACACTCCTGGGAGCTTTCTTT; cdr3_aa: CASSLATLLGAFF
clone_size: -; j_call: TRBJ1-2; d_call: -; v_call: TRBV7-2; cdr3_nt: TGTGCCAGCAAACCCATGGTAGGGACACCCTATGGCTACACCTTC; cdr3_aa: CASKPMVGTPYGYTF
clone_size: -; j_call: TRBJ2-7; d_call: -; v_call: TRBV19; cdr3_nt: TGTGCCAGTAGTCTAGACAGACACTACGAGCAGTACTTC; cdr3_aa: CASSLDRHYEQYF
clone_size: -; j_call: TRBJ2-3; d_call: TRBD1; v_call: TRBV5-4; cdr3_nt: TGTGCCAGCAGCTTGAGATACCGGGACAGGAGTATGAAGTATTTT; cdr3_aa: CASSLRYRDRSMKYF
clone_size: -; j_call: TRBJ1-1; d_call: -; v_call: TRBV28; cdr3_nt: TGTGCCAGCAGTGGCGGGGATTCTGAAGCTTTCTTT; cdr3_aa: CASSGGDSEAFF
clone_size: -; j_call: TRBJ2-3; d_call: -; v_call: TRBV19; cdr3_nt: TGTGCCAGTAGTACCCGAACACCCTCTAGCACAGATACGCAGTATTTT; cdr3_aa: CASSTRTPSSTDTQYF
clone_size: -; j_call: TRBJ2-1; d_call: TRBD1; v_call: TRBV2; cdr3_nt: TGTGCCAGCAGAAAAGACAGGGGGAATGAGCAGTTCTTC; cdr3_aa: CASRKDRGNEQFF
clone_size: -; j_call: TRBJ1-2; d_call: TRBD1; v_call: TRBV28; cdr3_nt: TGTGCCAGCAGTTCTCTACACCGGGACAGGGTTATCTATGGCTACACCTTC; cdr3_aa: CASSSLHRDRVIYGYTF
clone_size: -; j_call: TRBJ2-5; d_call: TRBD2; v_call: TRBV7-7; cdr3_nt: TGTGCTAGCAGCTTACTCGGGAGCGGGAGGGAGACCCAGTACTTC; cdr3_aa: CASSLLGSGRETQYF
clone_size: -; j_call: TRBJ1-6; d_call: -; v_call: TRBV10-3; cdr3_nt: TGTGCCATCACCAATGGACAGAATTCACCCCTCCACTTT; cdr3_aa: CAITNGQNSPLHF
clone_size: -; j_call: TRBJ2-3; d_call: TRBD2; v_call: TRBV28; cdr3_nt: TGTGCCAGCAGTCTCCCGGGACTAGCGGGAGGGTTCTTTACAGATACGCAGTATTTT; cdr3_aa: CASSLPGLAGGFFTDTQYF
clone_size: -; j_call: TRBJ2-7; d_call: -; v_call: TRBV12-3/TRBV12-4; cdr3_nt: TGTGCCAGCAGTTTAAACAGGGCATACGAGCAGTACTTC; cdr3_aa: CASSLNRAYEQYF
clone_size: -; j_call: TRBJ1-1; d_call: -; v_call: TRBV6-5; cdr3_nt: TGTGCCAGCAGTTACTCGGCAGGGGCCTACACTGAAGCTTTCTTT; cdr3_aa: CASSYSAGAYTEAFF
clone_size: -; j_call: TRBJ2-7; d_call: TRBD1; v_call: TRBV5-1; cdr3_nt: TGCGCCAGCAGCTTGGCCCCAGGGGGCAACTACGAGCAGTACTTC; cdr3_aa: CASSLAPGGNYEQYF
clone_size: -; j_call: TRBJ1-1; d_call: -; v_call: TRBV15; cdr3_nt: TGTGCCACCAGCAGAGGAGAAAGGGACAATGAAGCTTTCTTT; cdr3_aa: CATSRGERDNEAFF
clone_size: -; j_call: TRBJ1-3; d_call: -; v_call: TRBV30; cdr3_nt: TGTGCCTGGAGACCGGGGGTGGACTCTGGAAACACCATATATTTT; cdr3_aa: CAWRPGVDSGNTIYF
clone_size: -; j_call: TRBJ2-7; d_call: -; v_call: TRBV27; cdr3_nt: TGTGCCAGCAGTTTTGGGCAGTTTCCCTACGAGCAGTACTTC; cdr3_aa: CASSFGQFPYEQYF
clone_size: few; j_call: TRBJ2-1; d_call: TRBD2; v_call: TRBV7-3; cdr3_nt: TGTGCCAGCAGCGATAGCGGGGCCAATGAGCAGTTCTTC; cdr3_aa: CASSDSGANEQFF
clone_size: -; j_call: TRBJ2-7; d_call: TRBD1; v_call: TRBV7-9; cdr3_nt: TGTGCCAGCAGCAACCTTCCGGGACAGGGTGGCTACGAGCAGTACTTC; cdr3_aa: CASSNLPGQGGYEQYF
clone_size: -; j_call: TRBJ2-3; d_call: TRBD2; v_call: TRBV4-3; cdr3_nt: TGCGCCAGCAGCGTTACGGCGGGGGGCACAGATACGCAGTATTTT; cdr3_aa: CASSVTAGGTDTQYF
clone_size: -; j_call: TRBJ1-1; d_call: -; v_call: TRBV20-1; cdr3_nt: TGCAGTGCTAGTCCCACGGGGACTGAAGCTTTCTTT; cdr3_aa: CSASPTGTEAFF
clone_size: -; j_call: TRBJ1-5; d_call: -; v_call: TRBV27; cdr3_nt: TGTGCCAGCAGGCAACGGGGGATTAGCAATCAGCCCCAGCATTTT; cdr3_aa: CASRQRGISNQPQHF
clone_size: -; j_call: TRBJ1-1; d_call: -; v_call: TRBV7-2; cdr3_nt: TGTGCCAGCAGCTTATCGGTAGTGAACACTGAAGCTTTCTTT; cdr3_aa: CASSLSVVNTEAFF
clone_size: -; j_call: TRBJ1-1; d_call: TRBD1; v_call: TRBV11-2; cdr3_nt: TGTGCCAGCAGCTCGTTGACAGGGGTAGGCTCTGAAGCTTTCTTT; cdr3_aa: CASSSLTGVGSEAFF
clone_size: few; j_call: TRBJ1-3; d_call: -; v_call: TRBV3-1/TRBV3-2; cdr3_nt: TGTGCCTCTAGGGGGGGGAGGCCTGGAAACACCATATATTTT; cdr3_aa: CASRGGRPGNTIYF
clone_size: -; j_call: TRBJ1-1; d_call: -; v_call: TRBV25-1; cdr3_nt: TGTGCCAGCAGCGCGGGGACGAACACTGAAGCTTTCTTT; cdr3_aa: CASSAGTNTEAFF